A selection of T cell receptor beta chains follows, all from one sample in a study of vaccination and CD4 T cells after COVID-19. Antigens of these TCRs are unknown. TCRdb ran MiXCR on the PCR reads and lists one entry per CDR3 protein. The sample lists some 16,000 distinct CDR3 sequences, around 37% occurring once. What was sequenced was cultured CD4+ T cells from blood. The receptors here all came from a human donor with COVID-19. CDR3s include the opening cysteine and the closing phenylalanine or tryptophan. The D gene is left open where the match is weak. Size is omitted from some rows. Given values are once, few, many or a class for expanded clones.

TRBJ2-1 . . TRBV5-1 TGCGCCAGCAGCTCGGGAGGGGGCGCGAGGAATGAGCAGTTCTTC CASSSGGGARNEQFF
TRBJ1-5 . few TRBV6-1 TGTGCCAGCAGTCTCTGGAGCAATCAGCCCCAGCATTTT CASSLWSNQPQHF
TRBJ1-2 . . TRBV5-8 TGTGCCAGCAGCTTGGAGTTGACAGCTAACTATGGCTACACCTTC CASSLELTANYGYTF
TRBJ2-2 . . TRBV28 TGTGCCAGCAGGAGGGGAGAGGACACCGGGGAGCTGTTTTTT CASRRGEDTGELFF
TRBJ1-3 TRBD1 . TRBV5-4 TGTGCCAGCAGCTCTCGGGACAGAGAAGACACCATATATTTT CASSSRDREDTIYF
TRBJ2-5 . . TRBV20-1 TGCAGTGCTAGAGGAGGAGGGGGGCAAGAGACCCAGTACTTC CSARGGGGQETQYF
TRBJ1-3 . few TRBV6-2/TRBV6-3 TGTGCCAGCACCATGACGGCGCAGGACGGCACCATATATTTT CASTMTAQDGTIYF
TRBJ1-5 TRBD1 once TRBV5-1 TGCGCCAGCAGCTTGGGGACAGGGAATCAGCCCCAGCATTTT CASSLGTGNQPQHF
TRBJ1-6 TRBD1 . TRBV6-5 TGTGCCAGCAGTTCGCCGGGACAGCAATCACCCCTCCACTTT CASSSPGQQSPLHF
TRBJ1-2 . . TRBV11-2 TGTGCCAGCAGCCAGGGACGGTTCTATGGCTACACCTTC CASSQGRFYGYTF
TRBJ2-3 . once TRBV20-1 TGCAGTGCTGGAGAAAGTCCAGATACGCAGTATTTT CSAGESPDTQYF
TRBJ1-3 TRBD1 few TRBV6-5 TGTGCCAGCAGTTACTGGGGACAGGGCTTCTCTGGAAACACCATATATTTT CASSYWGQGFSGNTIYF
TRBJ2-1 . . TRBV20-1 TGCAGTGCTGATTTGGACACTACCTACAATGAGCAGTTCTTC CSADLDTTYNEQFF
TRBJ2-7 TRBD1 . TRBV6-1 TGTGCCAGCAGTCGACAGGGGGACGAGCAGTACTTC CASSRQGDEQYF
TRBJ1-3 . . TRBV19 TGTGCCAGTAACCTGAGGGCCCCTAGGGGCTCTGGAAACACCATATATTTT CASNLRAPRGSGNTIYF
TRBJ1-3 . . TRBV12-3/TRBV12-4 TGTGCCAGCAGTTTCCCCCACGACTCTGGAAACACCATATATTTT CASSFPHDSGNTIYF
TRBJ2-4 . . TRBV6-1 TGTGCCAGCAGAGCCCGGGACCTCCCCTTTTGGTACTTC CASRARDLPFWYF
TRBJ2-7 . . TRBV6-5 TGTGCCAGCAGTTTCTTAGGGGCCAGCGAGCAGTACTTC CASSFLGASEQYF
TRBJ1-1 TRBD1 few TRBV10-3 TGTGCCATCAGGCCCGACAGGGGTGAAGCTTTCTTT CAIRPDRGEAFF
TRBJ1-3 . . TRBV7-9 TGTGCCAGCAGCAACCCCGGGGGGATCTCTGGAAACACCATATATTTT CASSNPGGISGNTIYF
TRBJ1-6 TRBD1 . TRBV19 TGTGCCAGTAGTCGGACAGGGTCTAAGAATTCACCCCTCCACTTT CASSRTGSKNSPLHF
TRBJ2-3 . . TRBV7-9 TGTGCCAGCAGCTTAGGGCGGGTAGCTAGCACAGATACGCAGTATTTT CASSLGRVASTDTQYF
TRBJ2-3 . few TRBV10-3 TGTGCCATCAACCTCGCGGGGAGCACAGATACGCAGTATTTT CAINLAGSTDTQYF
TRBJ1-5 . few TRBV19 TGTGCCAGTAGTCCTTCGGGCGGGATGGACAGCAATCAGCCCCAGCATTTT CASSPSGGMDSNQPQHF
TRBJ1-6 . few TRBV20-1 TGCAGTGCTAGTAATTCCGGGGCGAATAATTCACCCCTCCACTTT CSASNSGANNSPLHF
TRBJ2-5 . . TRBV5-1 TGCGCCAGCAGCGTGCAAGAGACCCAGTACTTC CASSVQETQYF
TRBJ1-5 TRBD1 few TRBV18 TGTGCCAGCTCATCGGACAGGAATCAGCCCCAGCATTTT CASSSDRNQPQHF
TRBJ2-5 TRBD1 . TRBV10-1 TGCGCCAGCTCGACAGGGCAAGAGACCCAGTACTTC CASSTGQETQYF
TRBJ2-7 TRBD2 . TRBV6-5 TGTGCCAGCAGTTCACTAGCGGGGAGCTCCTACGAGCAGTACTTC CASSSLAGSSYEQYF
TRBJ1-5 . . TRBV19 TGTGCCAGTAGTACCCTCGGGGGGTTAAACCTTCTTCCGCCCCAGCATTTT CASSTLGGLNLLPPQHF
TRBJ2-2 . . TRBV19 TGTGCCAGTAGTATAGGGCAGGCGAACACCGGGGAGCTGTTTTTT CASSIGQANTGELFF
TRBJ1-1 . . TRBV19 TGTGCCAGTAGTATGGGCGGCATGCCCATGAACACTGAAGCTTTCTTT CASSMGGMPMNTEAFF
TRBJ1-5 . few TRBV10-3 TGTGCCATCAGACAGGGCTTGGGCAATCAGCCCCAGCATTTT CAIRQGLGNQPQHF
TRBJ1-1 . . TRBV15 TGTGCCACCAGCAGAGATTCGTTGGGGGCCCTGAACACTGAAGCTTTCTTT CATSRDSLGALNTEAFF
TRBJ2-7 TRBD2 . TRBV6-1 TGTGCCAGCAGTGAAGCGAGACCGGGACTAGCGGTCCCGGGGTTAAACGAGCAGTACTTC CASSEARPGLAVPGLNEQYF
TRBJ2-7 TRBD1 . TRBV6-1 TGTGCCAGCAGTCTCCGGGACAGGGGGTACGAGCAGTACTTC CASSLRDRGYEQYF
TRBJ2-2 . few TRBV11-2 TGTGCCAGCAGCTTACGGGGGTACACCGGGGAGCTGTTTTTT CASSLRGYTGELFF
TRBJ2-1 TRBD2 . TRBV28 TGTGCCAGCAGTTTGTATGGGACTAGCGGGCAAGATGAGCAGTTCTTC CASSLYGTSGQDEQFF
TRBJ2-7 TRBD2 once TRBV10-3 TGTGCCACGCTTCTAGCGGGGGGGAGGGAGCAGTACTTC CATLLAGGREQYF
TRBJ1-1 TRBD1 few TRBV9 TGTGCCAGCAGCTCTCCGGGACAGACGAACACTGAAGCTTTCTTT CASSSPGQTNTEAFF